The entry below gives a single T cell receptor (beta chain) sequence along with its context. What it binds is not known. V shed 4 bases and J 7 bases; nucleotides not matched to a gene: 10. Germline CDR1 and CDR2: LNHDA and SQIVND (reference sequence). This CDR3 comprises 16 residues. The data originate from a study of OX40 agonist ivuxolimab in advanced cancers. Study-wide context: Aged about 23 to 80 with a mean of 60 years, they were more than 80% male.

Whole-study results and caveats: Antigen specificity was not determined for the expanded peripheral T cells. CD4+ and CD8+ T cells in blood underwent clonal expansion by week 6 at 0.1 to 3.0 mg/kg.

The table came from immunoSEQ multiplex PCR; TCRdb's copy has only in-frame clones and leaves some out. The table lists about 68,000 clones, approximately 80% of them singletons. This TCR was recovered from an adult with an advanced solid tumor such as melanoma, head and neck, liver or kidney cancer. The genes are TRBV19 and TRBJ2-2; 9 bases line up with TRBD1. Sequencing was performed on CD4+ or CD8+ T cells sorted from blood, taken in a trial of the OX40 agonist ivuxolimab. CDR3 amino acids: CASSTSTGGAIGELFF. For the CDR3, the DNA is TGTGCCAGTAGTACCAGTACAGGGGGCGCGATCGGGGAGCTGTTTTTT.